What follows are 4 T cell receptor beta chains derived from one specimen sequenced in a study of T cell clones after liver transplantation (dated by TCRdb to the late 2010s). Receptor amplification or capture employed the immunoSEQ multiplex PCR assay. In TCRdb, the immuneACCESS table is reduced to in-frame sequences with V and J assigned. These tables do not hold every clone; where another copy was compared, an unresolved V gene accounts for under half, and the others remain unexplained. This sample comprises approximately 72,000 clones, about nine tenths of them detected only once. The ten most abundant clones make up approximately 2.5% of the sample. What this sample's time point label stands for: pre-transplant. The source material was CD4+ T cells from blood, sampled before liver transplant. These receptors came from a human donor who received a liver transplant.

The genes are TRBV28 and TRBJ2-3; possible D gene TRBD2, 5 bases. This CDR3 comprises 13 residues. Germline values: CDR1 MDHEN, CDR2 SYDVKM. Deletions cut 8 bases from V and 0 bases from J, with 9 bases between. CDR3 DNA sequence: TGTGCCAGCTGGGAGACTAGCACAGATACGCAGTATTTT. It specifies CASWETSTDTQYF.

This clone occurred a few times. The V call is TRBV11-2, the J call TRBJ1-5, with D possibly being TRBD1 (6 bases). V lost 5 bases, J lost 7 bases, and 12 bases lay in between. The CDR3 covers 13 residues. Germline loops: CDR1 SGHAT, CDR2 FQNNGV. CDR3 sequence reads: CASSVGQHQPQHF. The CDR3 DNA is TGTGCCAGCAGCGTTGGACAGCACCAGCCCCAGCATTTT.

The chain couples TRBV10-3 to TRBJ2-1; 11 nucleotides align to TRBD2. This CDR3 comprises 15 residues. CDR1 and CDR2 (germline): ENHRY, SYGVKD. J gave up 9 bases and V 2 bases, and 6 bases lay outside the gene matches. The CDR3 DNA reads TGTGCCATCAGTGAGAAACTAGCGGGAGAAGGTGAGCAGTTCTTC. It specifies CAISEKLAGEGEQFF.

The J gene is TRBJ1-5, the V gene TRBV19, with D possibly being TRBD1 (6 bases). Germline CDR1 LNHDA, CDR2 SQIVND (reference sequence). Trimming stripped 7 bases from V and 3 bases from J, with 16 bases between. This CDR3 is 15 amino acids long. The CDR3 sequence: CASTRETGTNQPQHF. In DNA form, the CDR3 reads TGTGCCAGTACCAGAGAGACAGGCACCAATCAGCCCCAGCATTTT. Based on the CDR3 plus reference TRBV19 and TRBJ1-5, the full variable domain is DGGITQSPKYLFRKEGQNVTLSCEQNLNHDAMYWYRQDPGQGLRLIYYSQIVNDFQKGDIAEGYSVSREKKESFPLTVTSAQKNPTAFYLCASTRETGTNQPQHFGDGTRLSIL.